The sample holds one count of the clone carrying this T cell receptor (beta chain). This sample was taken from a study of technical replicates of blood from a handful of donors. Some clones are missing from TCRdb's copy, which holds only in-frame ones; the method was immunoSEQ multiplex PCR. The sample contains tens of thousands of clones, 91% of which appear only once. The CDR3 spans 16 residues. Losses at the gene ends were 0 bases for V and 7 bases for J; bases not matched to a gene: 8. CDR1 and CDR2 from the germline V gene are SGHKS and YYEKEE (reference sequence). The source material was T cells isolated from PBMCs. The V call is TRBV5-5, the J call TRBJ2-7, with TRBD2 matching 12 bases. The receptor's source is a human donor in good health. Some clones in this sample may be carry-over from other donors' samples. CDR3 protein: CASSLVSSGGAGEQYF. In DNA form, the CDR3 reads TGTGCCAGCAGCTTGGTCTCTAGCGGGGGGGCGGGTGAGCAGTACTTC.